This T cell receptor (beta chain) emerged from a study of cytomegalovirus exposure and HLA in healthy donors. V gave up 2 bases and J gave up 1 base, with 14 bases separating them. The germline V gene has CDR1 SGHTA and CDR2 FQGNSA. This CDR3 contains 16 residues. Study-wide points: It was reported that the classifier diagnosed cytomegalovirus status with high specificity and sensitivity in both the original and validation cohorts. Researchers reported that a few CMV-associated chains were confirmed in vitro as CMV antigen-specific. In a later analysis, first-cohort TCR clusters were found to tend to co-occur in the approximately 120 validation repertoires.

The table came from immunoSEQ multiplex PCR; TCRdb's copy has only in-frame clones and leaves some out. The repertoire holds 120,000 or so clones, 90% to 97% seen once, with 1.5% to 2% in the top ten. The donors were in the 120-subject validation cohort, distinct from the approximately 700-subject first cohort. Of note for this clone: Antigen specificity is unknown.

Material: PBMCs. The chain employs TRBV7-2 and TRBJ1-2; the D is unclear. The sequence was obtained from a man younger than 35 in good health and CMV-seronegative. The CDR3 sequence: CASSLYIERLNYGYTF. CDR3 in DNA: TGTGCCAGCAGCTTATATATCGAGAGGCTTAACTATGGCTACACCTTC.